The text below deals with one T cell receptor (beta chain). Its antigen is unidentified. Clones were read by immunoSEQ multiplex PCR, and TCRdb kept only the in-frame ones, dropping some. The data show tens of thousands of clones, around 76% seen once. This sample was taken from a study of vaccination effects on CD4 cells after COVID-19. General study results and limits: Cross-reactivity with common cold coronaviruses was shown by only 1 of 255 vaccine-induced clones in healthy vaccinees.

Viral peptide pool expansion of antigen-specific CD4+ T cells preceded sequencing in the ViraFEST assay. Culture proceeded for approximately 10 days, and CD4+ T cells were then isolated. The researchers cultured around 2 million PBMC per well with 9.5 to 10 IU/ml IL-2 and roughly 9.1 ug/ml peptides. Days 3 and 7 saw half the medium replaced with IL-2 medium. The CDR3 totals 16 residues. Germline CDR1 and CDR2: LNHNV and YYDKDF (reference sequence). With 0 bases removed from V and 3 bases from J, the gap between germline ends came to 12 bases. The source is a human donor who received a COVID-19 vaccine. The sample here was CD4+ T cells from PBMCs cultured with HCoV-229E spike peptides, taken before COVID-19 vaccination. The chain recombines TRBV15 with TRBJ1-3; a possible D gene is TRBD1 (5 bases). CDR3 in amino acids: CATSRDGGAYGNTIYF. The CDR3 bases are TGTGCCACCAGCAGAGATGGTGGGGCCTATGGAAACACCATATATTTT.